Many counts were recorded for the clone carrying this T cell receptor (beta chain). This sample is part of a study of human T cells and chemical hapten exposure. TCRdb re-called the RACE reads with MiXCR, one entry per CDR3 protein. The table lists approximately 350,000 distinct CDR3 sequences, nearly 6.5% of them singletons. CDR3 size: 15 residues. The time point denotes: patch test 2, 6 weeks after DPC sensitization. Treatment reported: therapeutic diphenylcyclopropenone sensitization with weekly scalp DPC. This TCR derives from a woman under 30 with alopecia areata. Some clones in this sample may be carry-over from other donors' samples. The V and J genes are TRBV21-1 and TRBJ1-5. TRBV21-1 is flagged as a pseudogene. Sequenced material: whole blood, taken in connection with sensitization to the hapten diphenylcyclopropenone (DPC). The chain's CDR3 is CASSNSGKFPPPQHF. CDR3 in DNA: TGTGCCAGCAGCAACAGTGGGAAGTTCCCTCCGCCCCAGCATTTT.